A selection of T cell receptor beta chains follows, all from one sample in a study of blood T cell repertoires in COVID-19. Clones were sequenced by immunoSEQ multiplex PCR, and TCRdb holds only the in-frame ones, with some missing. The table has roughly 110,000 clones, about 64% seen once; the top ten hold 0.9%. The material sequenced was peripheral blood. Every receptor here comes from a human donor with acute or convalescent COVID-19. The donor label of this sample is uncertain. The CDR3 runs from the conserved cysteine through the conserved F or W. Each record gives: CDR3 DNA, CDR3 protein, D gene, J gene, clone size, V gene. D genes are given only for firm matches. Not every row has a clone size; where given, it reads once, few, many or a size class.

CDR3nt: TGTGCCAGCAGTTACGGGACAGGCGGAAACACCATATATTTT
CDR3aa: CASSYGTGGNTIYF
d_gene: TRBD1
j_gene: TRBJ1-3
abundance: NA
v_gene: TRBV6-2/TRBV6-3

CDR3nt: TGTGCCAGCACCCTTTTTTACAGGGGTCGGACAGATACGCAGTATTTT
CDR3aa: CASTLFYRGRTDTQYF
d_gene: TRBD1
j_gene: TRBJ2-3
abundance: NA
v_gene: TRBV13

CDR3nt: TGTGCCAGTAGTCTTCGACAGGGCAGTTCACCCCTCCACTTT
CDR3aa: CASSLRQGSSPLHF
d_gene: TRBD1
j_gene: TRBJ1-6
abundance: NA
v_gene: TRBV19

CDR3nt: NA
CDR3aa: CASSFQVSYEQYF
d_gene: NA
j_gene: TRBJ2-7
abundance: once
v_gene: TRBV7-2

CDR3nt: TGTGCCAGCAGCGTCAGGGGAAATCAGCCCCAGCATTTT
CDR3aa: CASSVRGNQPQHF
d_gene: NA
j_gene: TRBJ1-5
abundance: once
v_gene: TRBV2

CDR3nt: TGTGCCAGCAGCCAAGATCGGGGAGAACCAAGGACTGAAGCTTTCTTT
CDR3aa: CASSQDRGEPRTEAFF
d_gene: NA
j_gene: TRBJ1-1
abundance: NA
v_gene: TRBV4-2

CDR3nt: TGTGCCAGCTCACCGTTTGGACAGCAAAGCTCCTACGAGCAGTACTTC
CDR3aa: CASSPFGQQSSYEQYF
d_gene: NA
j_gene: TRBJ2-7
abundance: NA
v_gene: TRBV18

CDR3nt: TGTGCCAGTAGTATAGACGACCCAGGGGCGAAACTGTTTTTT
CDR3aa: CASSIDDPGAKLFF
d_gene: NA
j_gene: TRBJ1-4
abundance: NA
v_gene: TRBV19

CDR3nt: TGTGCCAGCAGCGTAGACAGAAACTATGGCTACACCTTC
CDR3aa: CASSVDRNYGYTF
d_gene: NA
j_gene: TRBJ1-2
abundance: NA
v_gene: TRBV9

CDR3nt: TGTGCCAGCAGACTGTTGACAGGGGAGGAGACCCAGTACTTC
CDR3aa: CASRLLTGEETQYF
d_gene: TRBD1
j_gene: TRBJ2-5
abundance: NA
v_gene: TRBV2

CDR3nt: TGTGCTAGTGGTTCCTTAACAGATACGCAGTATTTT
CDR3aa: CASGSLTDTQYF
d_gene: NA
j_gene: TRBJ2-3
abundance: NA
v_gene: TRBV12-5

CDR3nt: TGTGCCTGGAGCCTGGGGGGGCCGAGCAATCAGCCCCAGCATTTT
CDR3aa: CAWSLGGPSNQPQHF
d_gene: NA
j_gene: TRBJ1-5
abundance: few
v_gene: TRBV30

CDR3nt: TGTGCCAGCTCACAGGACAGGGGCCTTGGCTATGGCTACACCTTC
CDR3aa: CASSQDRGLGYGYTF
d_gene: TRBD1
j_gene: TRBJ1-2
abundance: NA
v_gene: TRBV18

CDR3nt: TGTGCCAGCAGCTCCCCGGGTGCAGGGGCTGGCTATGGCTACACCTTC
CDR3aa: CASSSPGAGAGYGYTF
d_gene: NA
j_gene: TRBJ1-2
abundance: NA
v_gene: TRBV13

CDR3nt: TGCGCCAGCAGTAACCTAGACGGATCTAACTATGGCTACACCTTC
CDR3aa: CASSNLDGSNYGYTF
d_gene: NA
j_gene: TRBJ1-2
abundance: NA
v_gene: TRBV5-1

CDR3nt: TGTGCCATCAGTGCCTCCAGGCGGGCACAAATTGACATTCAGTACTTC
CDR3aa: CAISASRRAQIDIQYF
d_gene: NA
j_gene: TRBJ2-4
abundance: NA
v_gene: TRBV10-3

CDR3nt: TGTGCCAGCTCACCGACAGAGTCTAACACTGAAGCTTTCTTT
CDR3aa: CASSPTESNTEAFF
d_gene: NA
j_gene: TRBJ1-1
abundance: NA
v_gene: TRBV18

CDR3nt: TGTGCCAGCAGTTTATGGAGGGATCATGGCTACACCTTC
CDR3aa: CASSLWRDHGYTF
d_gene: NA
j_gene: TRBJ1-2
abundance: NA
v_gene: TRBV28

CDR3nt: TGTGCCAGCATCGGGTACGGACAGCCCCAGCATTTT
CDR3aa: CASIGYGQPQHF
d_gene: NA
j_gene: TRBJ1-5
abundance: NA
v_gene: TRBV6-5

CDR3nt: TGTGCCTGGAGTGTACGAGGCTTGGCCACTGAAGCTTTCTTT
CDR3aa: CAWSVRGLATEAFF
d_gene: NA
j_gene: TRBJ1-1
abundance: NA
v_gene: TRBV30

CDR3nt: TGCGCCAGCAGCCAAGATTTCCTCGCGGGGGGGCGGGACACCGGGGAGCTGTTTTTT
CDR3aa: CASSQDFLAGGRDTGELFF
d_gene: TRBD2
j_gene: TRBJ2-2
abundance: NA
v_gene: TRBV4-1

CDR3nt: TGTGCCAGCAGCTTCGGTGGTGAAGCTTTCTTT
CDR3aa: CASSFGGEAFF
d_gene: NA
j_gene: TRBJ1-1
abundance: NA
v_gene: TRBV11-3

CDR3nt: TGTGCCAGCAGCTTAGGCCGGATCGGGGACATTCAGTACTTC
CDR3aa: CASSLGRIGDIQYF
d_gene: NA
j_gene: TRBJ2-4
abundance: NA
v_gene: TRBV11-3

CDR3nt: TGTGCCAGCAGCCAAGATCCCCGTATAGGGGCCTACGAGCAGTACTTC
CDR3aa: CASSQDPRIGAYEQYF
d_gene: NA
j_gene: TRBJ2-7
abundance: few
v_gene: TRBV14

CDR3nt: TGTGCCAGCACCCCGTCCTCGGATAATTCACCCCTCCACTTT
CDR3aa: CASTPSSDNSPLHF
d_gene: NA
j_gene: TRBJ1-6
abundance: NA
v_gene: TRBV28

CDR3nt: TGTGCCAGCAGCTCCTACACCGGGGAGCTGTTTTTT
CDR3aa: CASSSYTGELFF
d_gene: NA
j_gene: TRBJ2-2
abundance: NA
v_gene: TRBV7-2

CDR3nt: TGTGCCAGCAGTCATCGGACACTAGCCCCGCCGCGGGGAAAACTGTTTTTT
CDR3aa: CASSHRTLAPPRGKLFF
d_gene: NA
j_gene: TRBJ1-4
abundance: few
v_gene: TRBV6-6

CDR3nt: TGTGCCAGCAGTTTCCTCGGGACAGGGATAAGGAGGAGCAATCAGCCCCAGCATTTT
CDR3aa: CASSFLGTGIRRSNQPQHF
d_gene: TRBD1
j_gene: TRBJ1-5
abundance: few
v_gene: TRBV28

CDR3nt: TGTGCCAGCACCGAGTGGGGCCAGACTTTAGTTGGAAACACCATATATTTT
CDR3aa: CASTEWGQTLVGNTIYF
d_gene: NA
j_gene: TRBJ1-3
abundance: NA
v_gene: TRBV28

CDR3nt: TGTGCCAGCAGCCAAGGTTTAGGGGTTTTGGATACGCAGTATTTT
CDR3aa: CASSQGLGVLDTQYF
d_gene: NA
j_gene: TRBJ2-3
abundance: NA
v_gene: TRBV14

CDR3nt: TGCGCCAGCAGTGTGGACAGCTATTCGTCCCTCCACTTT
CDR3aa: CASSVDSYSSLHF
d_gene: NA
j_gene: TRBJ1-6
abundance: few
v_gene: TRBV10-1

CDR3nt: TGTGCCAGCAGGAAGATCGGGACAGGTAGCACAGATACGCAGTATTTT
CDR3aa: CASRKIGTGSTDTQYF
d_gene: TRBD1
j_gene: TRBJ2-3
abundance: NA
v_gene: TRBV5-6

CDR3nt: TGTGCCAGCACCAAGGGGTCTGGGGCCGGGGAGCTGTTTTTT
CDR3aa: CASTKGSGAGELFF
d_gene: NA
j_gene: TRBJ2-2
abundance: NA
v_gene: TRBV5-4

CDR3nt: TGTGCCAGCAGCGTAGAGCCTTTGCCGGCAGGGGACCACGAGCAGTACTTC
CDR3aa: CASSVEPLPAGDHEQYF
d_gene: NA
j_gene: TRBJ2-7
abundance: NA
v_gene: TRBV9

CDR3nt: TGTGCCAGCAGTTTATTTGGCAGCTACAATGAGCAGTTCTTC
CDR3aa: CASSLFGSYNEQFF
d_gene: NA
j_gene: TRBJ2-1
abundance: NA
v_gene: TRBV28

CDR3nt: TGTGCCAGCAGCAAACAAAGCAATCAGCCCCAGCATTTT
CDR3aa: CASSKQSNQPQHF
d_gene: NA
j_gene: TRBJ1-5
abundance: NA
v_gene: TRBV7-2

CDR3nt: TGTGCCAGCAGTTCCCCCAACAGGAACACTGAAGCTTTCTTT
CDR3aa: CASSSPNRNTEAFF
d_gene: NA
j_gene: TRBJ1-1
abundance: once
v_gene: TRBV11-2

CDR3nt: TGCGCCAGCAGCCAAGAAAGACGGACAAATTTGTTGGAAAGAAGTTCACCCCTCCACTTT
CDR3aa: CASSQERRTNLLERSSPLHF
d_gene: NA
j_gene: TRBJ1-6
abundance: few
v_gene: TRBV4-1

CDR3nt: TGTGCCAGCACCATGGAAGCGGGGGGACGTTACGAGCAGTACTTC
CDR3aa: CASTMEAGGRYEQYF
d_gene: TRBD2
j_gene: TRBJ2-7
abundance: once
v_gene: TRBV2

CDR3nt: TGTGCCAGCAGTGCTAATAGCAATCAGCCCCAGCATTTT
CDR3aa: CASSANSNQPQHF
d_gene: NA
j_gene: TRBJ1-5
abundance: NA
v_gene: TRBV27

CDR3nt: TGTGCCAGCAGCCTAGGGGGGGACCATGGCTACACCTTC
CDR3aa: CASSLGGDHGYTF
d_gene: NA
j_gene: TRBJ1-2
abundance: NA
v_gene: TRBV9

CDR3nt: TGTGCCAGCAGCCCAAGCGGAGTTTCTAGCACAGATACGCAGTATTTT
CDR3aa: CASSPSGVSSTDTQYF
d_gene: NA
j_gene: TRBJ2-3
abundance: NA
v_gene: TRBV5-4

CDR3nt: TGCGCCAGCCAGGGTTCCGGAGGGGACTATGGCTACACCTTC
CDR3aa: CASQGSGGDYGYTF
d_gene: NA
j_gene: TRBJ1-2
abundance: NA
v_gene: TRBV10-2

CDR3nt: TGCAGTGCTAGTCGGGGGGAGTCAGATACGCAGTATTTT
CDR3aa: CSASRGESDTQYF
d_gene: TRBD2
j_gene: TRBJ2-3
abundance: once
v_gene: TRBV20-1

CDR3nt: TGCAGTGCTAGTCTTTATAGTGGCTACACCTTC
CDR3aa: CSASLYSGYTF
d_gene: NA
j_gene: TRBJ1-2
abundance: few
v_gene: TRBV20-1

CDR3nt: TGCGCCAGCAGCTTCGCGGGACAGGATAATTCACCCCTCCACTTT
CDR3aa: CASSFAGQDNSPLHF
d_gene: TRBD1
j_gene: TRBJ1-6
abundance: NA
v_gene: TRBV5-1

CDR3nt: TGTGCCAGCAGTCCTTCTGCGGGGGCTCGGGGACTGTTTTTT
CDR3aa: CASSPSAGARGLFF
d_gene: NA
j_gene: TRBJ1-4
abundance: once
v_gene: TRBV25-1

CDR3nt: TGTGCCAGCGTATTTACAGGGGGTCGGTTCTATGGCTACACCTTC
CDR3aa: CASVFTGGRFYGYTF
d_gene: TRBD1
j_gene: TRBJ1-2
abundance: NA
v_gene: TRBV13

CDR3nt: TGTGCCAGCAGCTCAGGCTCCTGGGCGGGGATTGAGTATGGCTACACCTTC
CDR3aa: CASSSGSWAGIEYGYTF
d_gene: NA
j_gene: TRBJ1-2
abundance: NA
v_gene: TRBV7-9

CDR3nt: TGTGCCACCAGTGACTCCGGGACAGGGAGGTACGAGCAGTACTTC
CDR3aa: CATSDSGTGRYEQYF
d_gene: TRBD1
j_gene: TRBJ2-7
abundance: once
v_gene: TRBV24-1

CDR3nt: TGCGCCAGCAGCTTGGAGGTAGGGGGCGTGGAGACCCAGTACTTC
CDR3aa: CASSLEVGGVETQYF
d_gene: TRBD1
j_gene: TRBJ2-5
abundance: many
v_gene: TRBV5-1